Described below is a single T cell receptor beta chain sequence and its context. What it recognizes is unknown. Germline assignment: CDR1 MDHEN and CDR2 SYDVKM. V trimming: 5 bases; J trimming: 5 bases; junction bases outside the gene matches: 7. CDR3 size: 16 residues. These data come from a study of siplizumab effects on memory and regulatory T cells. Overall study results and limits: Proliferating Tregs from siplizumab cultures lacked functional confirmation of suppression. A small minority of alloreactive clones were mapped to unstimulated subsets. Memory cells seemed less diverse than naive T cells, which also seemed major contributors to the alloresponse.

Generated by immunoSEQ multiplex PCR, the TCRdb table keeps only in-frame clones and is missing some. Here the sample spans tens of thousands of clones, 80% to 90% being singletons. This TCR was recovered from a human donor in good health. The chain recombines TRBV28 with TRBJ2-5; 14 bases fit TRBD2. Material for sequencing was Tregs sorted from blood. The CDR3 bases are TGTGCCAGCAGTCCCGGGACTAGCGGGAGATTGGAGACCCAGTACTTC. Translating gives CASSPGTSGRLETQYF.